The present TCR beta chain was sequenced within a study of shared clonotypes between healthy human individuals (dated by TCRdb to about 2020). With regard to the full study: The cohort included a few men and two women between 18 and 49 years of age. For each donor, three plates each were used for CD4 naive and CD4 memory, two plates were used for CD8 naive, and one plate was used for CD8 memory. The study deeply sequenced blood TCR repertoires of 5 or 6 healthy adults to estimate repertoire size and the extent of clonotype sharing between individuals. Different laboratories and diverse techniques were used to prepare libraries and sequence TCR repertoires, to increase sequencing depth and limit assay-specific biases. Leukapheresis yielded between about 0.94 and 8.9 billion PBMCs per donor. The paper as a whole reports these results and caveats: Pairwise subsampling indicated that sequencing depth was expected to affect the degree of clonotype sharing among donors. Only blood was sampled, and tissue TCR repertoires likely differ from those in blood. The small number of donors limited the genetic and exposure-history diversity represented. Sharing across a handful of donors was observed for around 5% of naive CD4, over 3% of naive CD8, 2% to 2.5% of memory CD4, and roughly 0.4% of memory CD8 clonotypes. Incomplete sequencing was indicated by rarefaction of sorted-subset datasets, despite the large sequencing depth. Estimated clonotype richness was generally larger for naive than for memory subsets. Compared with non-shared clonotypes, the clonotypes found in all four sorted-subset donors had higher generation probabilities.

The donors were healthy, HIV-negative adults with no recently reported acute infections or vaccinations. Only Caucasian adults living in Nashville, Tennessee, USA were represented among the donors. CD4+ T cells were enriched by magnetic negative selection, after which naive cells were positively selected on CD45RA and the negative fraction was taken as the memory subset. Blood was collected by leukapheresis, and PBMCs were isolated by Ficoll-Histopaque density gradient centrifugation and then cryopreserved in liquid nitrogen vapor phase. Purity and quantity of every magnetically sorted T cell population were checked by analytical flow cytometry. Genomic DNA was isolated from each sorted fraction and quantified by UV absorbance on a Nanodrop 2000c. With respect to this clone: Its antigen is not yet known. Base qualities were left out, and no much larger clone turns up one base away.

A distance of 14 bases separates the germline ends of V and J, which lose 4 bases and 7 bases respectively. As encoded in the germline V gene, CDR1 is SGHRS while CDR2 is YFSETQ. Reading from cysteine to phenylalanine, the CDR3 counts 14 amino acids. Solely the CDR3 DNA is kept, with 42 bases framed from the first base. Using the deep immunoSEQ assay, TCR CDR3 regions were amplified from genomic DNA by multiplex PCR. Genomic DNA extracted from each cell subset was distributed evenly over all wells of several immunoSEQ 96-well plates, and each plate served as one replicate. For sorted subsets, roughly 200 ng of genomic DNA, equivalent to about 30,000 T cell genomes, went into each replicate PCR. Purified libraries were quantified with a Qubit 3.0 fluorometer, sized on a Bioanalyzer 2100, and re-quantified with the KAPA Library Quantification kit. Each immunoSEQ 96-well plate was sequenced on its own single-read 150-cycle Illumina NextSeq 550 flow cell. For the original study's pipeline: The immunoSEQ output contained only junctional sequences without quality scores, so filtering could not match that applied to full-length reads. To assign V/J genes and CDR3, sequences were annotated using PyIR, a Python wrapper for IgBLAST v1.9, with IMGT germline references. Reads were filtered out if the reads had weak V/J assignments (E-value above 1e-6), no CDR3, stop codons, out-of-frame junctions, or ambiguous translated residues. V3J clonotypes were defined as sequences sharing the same inferred V gene, J gene, and CDR3 amino acid sequence. To compute the percentage overlap between repertoires, the number of shared unique clonotypes was divided by the size of the smaller repertoire. Richness of each repertoire was evaluated using RTK rarefaction, the Chao1 estimator, and Recon v2.1 estimates of unobserved clonotypes. OLGA was used to compute generation probabilities for all TCRbeta clonotypes that the gDNA method yielded from a handful of donors. The clones in this table, taken by TCRdb from immuneACCESS, are in-frame only. Not every clone is retained; where verified, under half of the shortfall comes from an unresolved V gene, and the cause of the rest is unknown. The D gene and trimming were derived from the DNA, and the V and J assignments and clone size from that table. Here the sample has about 2.4 million clones; roughly 93% occur a single time. Of the sample, more than 0.35% is held by the ten largest clones.

The TCR originated in a man between 18 and 35 years old in good health. Some clones in this sample may be carry-over from other donors' samples. The specimen sequenced was naive CD4+ T cells from PBMCs. The sample's cell subset or site label, decoded: CD45RA+ positively selected. The chain couples TRBV5-1 to TRBJ1-4; the D gene identity is not certain. The CDR3 protein sequence reads: CASSPIPSSEKLFF. The DNA sequence is given as TGCGCCAGCAGCCCGATACCAAGTAGTGAAAAACTGTTTTTT.